The rows below give T cell receptor beta chains drawn from one sample of a study of blood T cell repertoires in COVID-19. Sequencing used immunoSEQ multiplex PCR; TCRdb keeps in-frame clones, though not all of them. The sample has under 75,000 clones, about 70% seen once. Input material: peripheral blood. These receptors were taken from a man aged 55 to 70 with acute or convalescent COVID-19. Each CDR3 is given with its conserved first and last residue. Each record gives: J gene, clone size, V gene, CDR3 protein. The size entry is marked missing in some rows and otherwise reads once, few, many or a size class.

TRBJ1-2,.,TRBV7-9,CASSLRGGGYGYTF
TRBJ2-1,.,TRBV9,CASSVQTRINNEQFF
TRBJ2-5,.,TRBV29-1,CSVEGGTYTSGRLGETQYF
TRBJ1-6,.,TRBV7-9,CASSSTGKSPLHF
TRBJ2-1,few,TRBV5-1,CASSLGNNEQFF
TRBJ2-3,.,TRBV19,CASSTTGKDTQYF
TRBJ2-2,.,TRBV24-1,CATNESLAGGPIGELFF
TRBJ2-1,.,TRBV11-2,CASSLRIAGDSNEQFF
TRBJ1-2,.,TRBV6-5,CASRMTGVSYGYTF
TRBJ2-3,.,TRBV3-1/TRBV3-2,CASRPSWGRSTDTQYF
TRBJ2-1,.,TRBV5-6,CASSSLGADVEFF
TRBJ2-3,.,TRBV2,CASRVLEGTTDTQYF
TRBJ2-3,.,TRBV2,CASSADYTDTQYF
TRBJ2-5,.,TRBV2,CASGGTSGWQETQYF
TRBJ2-5,.,TRBV19,CASSLGSGRIGETQYF
TRBJ2-2,.,TRBV6-5,CASSYRGGSTGELFF
TRBJ1-1,.,TRBV10-3,CAISLTGANTEAFF
TRBJ2-5,.,TRBV6-5,CASRLALAETQYF
TRBJ2-1,.,TRBV7-9,CASSHILAGPNNEQFF
TRBJ1-1,few,TRBV7-8,CASRTDRGSYEAFF
TRBJ1-4,few,TRBV6-5,CASAQGFNEKLFF
TRBJ2-7,.,TRBV6-6,CASLGGSVGGSYEQYF
TRBJ1-2,few,TRBV5-1,CASSPGDYGYTF
TRBJ2-3,.,TRBV25-1,CASTPGVAGGTDTQYF
TRBJ1-2,.,TRBV3-1/TRBV3-2,CASSQLAVVGYGYTF
TRBJ2-5,.,TRBV14,CASSQETLRTQYF
TRBJ2-4,.,TRBV2,CASSEGRLGYF
TRBJ1-1,.,TRBV19,CASSKETVFEAFF
TRBJ2-1,.,TRBV5-1,CASSLSLARHEQFF
TRBJ2-1,.,TRBV19,CASSPFANRRASGRNEQFF
TRBJ1-4,few,TRBV5-4,CASSQSGMSNEKLFF
TRBJ1-6,.,TRBV6-6,CASSYGESSYNSPLHF
TRBJ2-5,.,TRBV5-1,CASSLFGSDQETQYF
TRBJ2-2,.,TRBV7-8,CASSLAGDGELFF
TRBJ2-1,.,TRBV9,CASSEGTEGEQFF
TRBJ1-5,.,TRBV6-5,CASSTGQGFQPQHF
TRBJ1-2,once,TRBV7-3,CASSLSGGRGGYTF
TRBJ2-3,.,TRBV5-1,CASSPLTSGGPNTDTQYF
TRBJ2-1,.,TRBV9,CASSVVGGSRNEQFF
TRBJ2-7,.,TRBV7-2,CASSYIAGGAYEQYF
TRBJ2-3,.,TRBV5-4,CATSPGQGASDTQYF
TRBJ2-5,.,TRBV3-1/TRBV3-2,CASSQEGRYGEQETQYF
TRBJ1-4,.,TRBV7-2,CASSLTWNEKLFF
TRBJ1-5,.,TRBV6-6,CASSYGGQGDQPQHF